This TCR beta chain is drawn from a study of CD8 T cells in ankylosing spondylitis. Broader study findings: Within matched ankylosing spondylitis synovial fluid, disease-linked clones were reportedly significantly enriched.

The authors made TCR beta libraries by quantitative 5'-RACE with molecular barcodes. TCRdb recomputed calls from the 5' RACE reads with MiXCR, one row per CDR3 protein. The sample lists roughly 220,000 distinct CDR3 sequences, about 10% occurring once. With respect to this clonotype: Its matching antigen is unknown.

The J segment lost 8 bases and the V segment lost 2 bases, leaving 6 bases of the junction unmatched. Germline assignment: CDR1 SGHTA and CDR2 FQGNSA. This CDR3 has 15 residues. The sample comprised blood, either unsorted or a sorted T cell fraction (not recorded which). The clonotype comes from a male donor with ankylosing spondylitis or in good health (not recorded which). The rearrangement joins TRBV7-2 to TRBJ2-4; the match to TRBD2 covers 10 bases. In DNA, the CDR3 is TGTGCCAGCAGCTTAATTCTAGCGGGGGTGGACATTCAGTACTTC. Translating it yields CASSLILAGVDIQYF.